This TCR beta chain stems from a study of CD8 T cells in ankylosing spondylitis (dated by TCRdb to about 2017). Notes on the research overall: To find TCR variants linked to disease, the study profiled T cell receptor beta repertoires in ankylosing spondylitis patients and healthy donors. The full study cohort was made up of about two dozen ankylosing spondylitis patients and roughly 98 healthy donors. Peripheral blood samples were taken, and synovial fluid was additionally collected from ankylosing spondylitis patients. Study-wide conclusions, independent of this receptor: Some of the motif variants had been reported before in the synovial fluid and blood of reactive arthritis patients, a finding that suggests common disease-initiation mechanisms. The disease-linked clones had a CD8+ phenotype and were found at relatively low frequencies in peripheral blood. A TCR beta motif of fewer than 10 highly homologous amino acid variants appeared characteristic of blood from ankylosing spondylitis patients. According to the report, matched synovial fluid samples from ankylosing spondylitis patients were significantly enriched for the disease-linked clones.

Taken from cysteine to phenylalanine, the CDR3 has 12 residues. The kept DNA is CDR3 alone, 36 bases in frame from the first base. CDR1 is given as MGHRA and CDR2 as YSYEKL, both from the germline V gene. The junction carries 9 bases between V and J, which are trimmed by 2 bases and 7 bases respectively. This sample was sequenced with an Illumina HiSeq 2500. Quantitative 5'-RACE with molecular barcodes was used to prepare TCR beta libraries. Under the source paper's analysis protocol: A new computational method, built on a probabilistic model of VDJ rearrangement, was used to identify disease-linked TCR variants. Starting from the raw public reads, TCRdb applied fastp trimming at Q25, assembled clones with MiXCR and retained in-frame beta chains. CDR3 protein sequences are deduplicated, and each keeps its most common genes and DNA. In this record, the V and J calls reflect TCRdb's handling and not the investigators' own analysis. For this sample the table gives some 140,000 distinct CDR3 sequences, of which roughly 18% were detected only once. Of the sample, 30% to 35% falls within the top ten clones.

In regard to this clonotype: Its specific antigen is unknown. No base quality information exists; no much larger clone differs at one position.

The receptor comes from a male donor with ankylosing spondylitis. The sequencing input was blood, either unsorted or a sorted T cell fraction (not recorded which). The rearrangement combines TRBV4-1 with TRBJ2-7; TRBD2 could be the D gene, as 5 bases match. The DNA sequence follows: TGCGCCAGCAGCCAACGTCGGGGAGAGCAGTACTTC. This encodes CASSQRRGEQYF.